This TCR beta chain was sequenced for a study of blood T cell repertoires in COVID-19. Looking at the study overall: Sources were T cells, B-cell-depleted T cells, or PBMCs; the material itself was cDNA or gDNA.

Germline V gene lookup returns CDR1 SGHRS and CDR2 YFSETQ. With V trimmed by 5 bases and J by 5 bases, 7 bases remained unmatched. CDR3 length equals 14 residues. Recovered status in Cohort 3 required two negative PCRs, clearance, or symptom resolution. As handled by the study authors: Amplifying reference gene primers gave estimates of nucleated cell counts. Profiling relied on immunoSEQ multiplex PCR, and the TCRdb table lists in-frame clones only, not all of them. D and trimming were read from the DNA, whereas the V and J calls and clone size are those reported in that table. Among about 320,000 clones, about nine tenths were seen once, and the ten largest hold around 2.7%.

J is TRBJ2-7 and V is TRBV5-1; 10 nucleotides line up with TRBD1. The sequence derives from a man between 60 and 75 years old who had recovered from COVID-19. The sample was PBMCs or T cells enriched from blood (not recorded which). The CDR3 is CASSVGQGLDEQYF. CDR3 bases: TGCGCCAGCAGTGTGGGACAGGGGCTGGACGAGCAGTACTTC.